The 5 T cell receptor beta chains below come from one sample, sequenced in a study of Ad26.COV2.S vaccination and SARS-CoV-2 variants. Sequencing used immunoSEQ multiplex PCR; TCRdb keeps in-frame clones, though not all of them. This table has about 390,000 clones, about 90% appearing once. Treatment reported: 15 to 20 received Ad26.COV2.S at low or high dose, single or two shots; several received placebo; per-sample allocation not given. Specimens were obtained on day 63 following the first vaccine or placebo injection. This sample comprised peripheral blood, obtained in a trial of Ad26.COV2.S vaccine versus placebo. The source is a person between 18 and 65 years old who received the Ad26.COV2.S COVID-19 vaccine or a placebo.

The chain recombines TRBV7-8 with TRBJ2-4; D is uncertain. Trimming removed 5 bases at V and 0 bases at J, with 17 bases between. In germline, CDR1 is SGHVS, CDR2 FQNEAQ. The length of the CDR3 is 17 residues. CDR3: CASSIRTNSLAKNIQYF. In DNA, the CDR3 is TGTGCCAGCAGCATAAGGACCAACTCTTTAGCCAAAAACATTCAGTACTTC.

This clone came up once. The V call is TRBV19, the J call TRBJ2-2; D is ambiguous. Deletions cut 4 bases from V and 1 base from J, with 16 bases between. Looked up from germline, CDR1 is LNHDA and CDR2 is SQIVND (reference sequence). CDR3 size: 17 residues. CDR3 DNA: TGTGCCAGTAGTACAATACAAACACCAGGGAACACCGGGGAGCTGTTTTTT. Translated, it gives CASSTIQTPGNTGELFF.

The chain uses TRBV19 and TRBJ2-1, with D hard to call. The germline V gene encodes CDR1 LNHDA and CDR2 SQIVND (reference sequence). The CDR3 is 13 amino acids. The V end lost 4 bases, the J end lost 0 bases, and 4 bases lay between the germline ends. The CDR3 sequence: CASSTSSYNEQFF. The CDR3 nucleotides are TGTGCCAGTAGTACTAGCTCCTACAATGAGCAGTTCTTC.

This clone was counted a single time. This sequence joins TRBV4-3 and TRBJ2-7; unclear D gene. Germline V gene sequence: CDR1 LGHNA, CDR2 YSLEER. The CDR3 runs 13 residues. Trimming removed 0 bases at V and 3 bases at J, with 6 bases between. CDR3 sequence (DNA): TGCGCCAGCAGCCAAGATTTCGGCTACGAGCAGTACTTC. It translates to CASSQDFGYEQYF.

The V gene is TRBV15, the J gene TRBJ2-1, with TRBD1 matching over 10 bases. Germline lookup yields CDR1 LNHNV and CDR2 YYDKDF (reference sequence). V trimming: 6 bases; J trimming: 8 bases; junction bases outside the gene matches: 10. The CDR3 is made up of 15 amino acids. CDR3 in DNA: TGTGCCACCAGTGAGAGGACAGGGGGTCCCCATGAGCAGTTCTTC. Protein sequence: CATSERTGGPHEQFF.